This T cell receptor beta chain stems from a study of blood T cell repertoires in COVID-19. Turning to the study itself: COVID-19 samples from acute and convalescent phases originated in the United States, Italy and Spain.

The CDR3 consists of 17 residues. The V gene's germline CDR1 is KGHDR and CDR2 SFDVKD. For this clone: The junction differs from germline at one of its ends, possibly a read error. This sample also contains other DNA sequences that code for the same CDR3.

Under the authors' procedure: The authors estimated nucleated cell counts from reference gene primer amplification. Profiling relied on immunoSEQ multiplex PCR, and the TCRdb table lists in-frame clones only, not all of them. D and trimming were read from the DNA, whereas the V and J calls and clone size are those reported in that table. The data show about 73,000 clones, approximately 80% seen once. The specimen sequenced was peripheral blood. The chain couples TRBV24-1 to TRBJ1-5; D not resolved. This sequence originates from a woman aged 60-75 years with acute or convalescent COVID-19. The CDR3 nucleotides read TGTGCCACCAGTGATCCGGAGGGTCGAGAAAACAATCAGCCTCAGCATTTT. Residues: CATSDPEGRENNQPQHF.